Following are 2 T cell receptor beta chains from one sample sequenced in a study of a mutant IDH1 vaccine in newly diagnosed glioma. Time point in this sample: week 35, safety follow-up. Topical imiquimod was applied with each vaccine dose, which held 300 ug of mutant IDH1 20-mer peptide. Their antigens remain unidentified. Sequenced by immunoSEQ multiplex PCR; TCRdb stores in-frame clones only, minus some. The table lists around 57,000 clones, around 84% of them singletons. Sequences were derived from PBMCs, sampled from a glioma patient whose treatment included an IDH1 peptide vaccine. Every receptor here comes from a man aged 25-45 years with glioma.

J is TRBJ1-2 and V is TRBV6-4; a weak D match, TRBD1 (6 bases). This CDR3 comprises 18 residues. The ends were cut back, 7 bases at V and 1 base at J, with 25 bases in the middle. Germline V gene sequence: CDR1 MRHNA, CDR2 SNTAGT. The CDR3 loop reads CASNPITRDTQINYGYTF. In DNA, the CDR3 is TGTGCCAGCAATCCGATCACTCGGGACACCCAAATTAACTATGGCTACACCTTC.

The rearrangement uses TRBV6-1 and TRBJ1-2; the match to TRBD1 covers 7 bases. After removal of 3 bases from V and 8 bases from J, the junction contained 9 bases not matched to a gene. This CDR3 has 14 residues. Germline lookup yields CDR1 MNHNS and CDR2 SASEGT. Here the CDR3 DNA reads TGTGCCAGCAGTGATGTTTTAGGGGGCGGGGGCTACACCTTC. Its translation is CASSDVLGGGGYTF.